This T cell receptor beta chain was sequenced for a study of T-cell reconstitution after alpha-beta-depleted transplantation in children. Whole-study results and caveats: Surviving thymic progenitors and recipient T cells were the source of high TCRbeta diversity at day 60 in some patients. Approximately two months post-transplant, alpha-beta T cells reportedly originated from several hundred expanded graft clones.

Worth noting for this clonotype: What it binds is unknown.

Germline V lookup: CDR1 MNHEY, CDR2 SVGEGT. The V segment lost 4 bases and the J segment 3 bases; nucleotides outside the gene matches: 2. This CDR3 has 13 amino acids. It was with unique molecular identifiers that the TCRbeta library was prepared. Each CDR3 protein gets one entry after TCRdb re-called the PCR reads with MiXCR. The data contain about 350,000 distinct CDR3 sequences, about 16% of them singletons. This clonotype originated in a male patient under 10 years old who had a stem cell transplant for acute lymphoblastic leukemia, so the T cells may come from the graft donor. The gene calls are TRBV6-2 or TRBV6-3 and TRBJ2-7; TRBD1 aligns across 8 bases. The starting material was PBMCs, mostly from graft donor cells, obtained 360 days after TCRalphabeta/CD19-depleted stem cell transplant. The CDR3 sequence: CASSSDRDYEQYF. Here the CDR3 DNA reads TGTGCCAGCAGTTCGGACAGGGACTACGAGCAGTACTTC.